A selection of T cell receptor beta chains follows, all from one sample in a study of blood T cell repertoires in COVID-19. TCRdb's copy holds only in-frame clones and misses some; the assay was immunoSEQ multiplex PCR. The sample has 300,000 to 450,000 clones, around nine tenths seen once. Sequenced sample: peripheral blood. These receptors were obtained from a human donor in a cohort sampled during active COVID-19. The CDR3 runs from the conserved cysteine through the conserved F or W. Fields, in order: clone size, CDR3 length, V gene, J gene, D gene, CDR3 DNA, CDR3 protein. D genes are given only for firm matches. Where a row states a size, it is once, few, many or the class of an expanded clone; other rows omit it.

-	13	TRBV11-2	TRBJ1-2	-	TGTGCCAGCAGCCCCCGGGCGGGGAATGGCTACACCTTC	CASSPRAGNGYTF
once	14	TRBV11-2	TRBJ2-3	-	TGTGCCAGCAGCTTAGGCCCCCAACAAGATACGCAGTATTTT	CASSLGPQQDTQYF
-	17	TRBV4-1	TRBJ2-5	TRBD2	TGCGCCAGCAGCCACAGACTAGCGGGGGGCCCACAAGAGACCCAGTACTTC	CASSHRLAGGPQETQYF
-	14	TRBV3-1/TRBV3-2	TRBJ1-6	-	TGTGCCAGCAGCAAGGGGTCCTATAATTCACCCCTCCACTTT	CASSKGSYNSPLHF
-	13	TRBV2	TRBJ2-7	-	TGTGCCAGCAGGGGACTTAACGCTTACGAGCAGTACTTC	CASRGLNAYEQYF
once	11	TRBV20-1	TRBJ2-7	-	TGCAGTGCTAGGGGCCAGTACGAGCAGTACTTC	CSARGQYEQYF
-	16	TRBV7-2	TRBJ2-1	-	TGTGCCAGCAGCTTAGGATCGGGATTGGGCTACAATGAGCAGTTCTTC	CASSLGSGLGYNEQFF
-	17	TRBV28	TRBJ1-1	-	TGTGCCAGCAGTTTTATTCCGGGTACTACTGAGGGCACTGAAGCTTTCTTT	CASSFIPGTTEGTEAFF
-	15	TRBV6-5	TRBJ2-7	TRBD1	TGTGCCAGCAGCCTCGACAGGGGTCTCTCCTACGAGCAGTACTTC	CASSLDRGLSYEQYF
few	16	TRBV30	TRBJ1-4	-	TGTGCCTGGATTCAGGCCCCCGCGTCGGGGGATGAAAAACTGTTTTTT	CAWIQAPASGDEKLFF
-	18	TRBV5-1	TRBJ2-1	TRBD2	TGCGCCAGCAGCTTGGGGCTAGCGGGGGGCCCCGGGTACAATGAGCAGTTCTTC	CASSLGLAGGPGYNEQFF
-	13	TRBV2	TRBJ1-2	-	TGTGCCAGCAAGGACAGCCCTAACTATGGCTACACCTTC	CASKDSPNYGYTF
once	12	TRBV12-3/TRBV12-4	TRBJ2-5	TRBD2	TGTGCCAGCGGGGGGGGAGGAGAGACCCAGTACTTC	CASGGGGETQYF
-	14	TRBV5-1	TRBJ2-7	-	TGCGCCAGCAGCTTAACATCGAAAATCTACGAGCAGTACTTC	CASSLTSKIYEQYF
-	14	TRBV25-1	TRBJ1-4	TRBD1	TGTGCCAGCAGTCCGGGACAGGGGAATGAAAAACTGTTTTTT	CASSPGQGNEKLFF
-	14	TRBV7-3	TRBJ1-1	-	TGTGCCAGCAGCTTAAGGGGTGGAGGCACTGAAGCTTTCTTT	CASSLRGGGTEAFF
-	16	TRBV7-2	TRBJ2-1	TRBD2	TGTGCCAGCAGCTTAGCTAGCGGGGGGGCCAGGTATGAGCAGTTCTTC	CASSLASGGARYEQFF
-	18	TRBV7-9	TRBJ2-7	TRBD2	TGTGCCAGCAGCTCCGGACTAGCGGGAGGGCCGAGCTCCTACGAGCAGTACTTC	CASSSGLAGGPSSYEQYF
-	18	TRBV11-2	TRBJ2-1	TRBD2	TGTGCCAGCAGCTTAGTTAGCGGGGGGGCTTTCTCCTACAATGAGCAGTTCTTC	CASSLVSGGAFSYNEQFF
-	15	TRBV30	TRBJ2-2	-	TGTGCCTGGATACGAGGACAGATGAACACCGGGGAGCTGTTTTTT	CAWIRGQMNTGELFF
few	9	TRBV10-1	TRBJ2-7	-	TGCGCCACCCGTCACGAGCAGTACTTC	CATRHEQYF
-	11	TRBV4-2	TRBJ1-1	-	TGTGCCAGCAGCCAGGACAGCGAAGCTTTCTTT	CASSQDSEAFF
-	14	TRBV30	TRBJ2-5	TRBD1	TGTGCCTGGAAACCGACAGGGTCGCGAGAGACCCAGTACTTC	CAWKPTGSRETQYF
-	13	TRBV7-2	TRBJ2-7	-	TGTGCCAGCAGCTTACAGGGGACGTACGAGCAGTACTTC	CASSLQGTYEQYF
-	17	TRBV5-4	TRBJ2-3	TRBD2	TGTGCCAGCAGCTTGGGGGTCCTAGCGGAGTCCACAGATACGCAGTATTTT	CASSLGVLAESTDTQYF
-	18	TRBV15	TRBJ2-1	TRBD2	TGTGCCACCAGCAGAGATGCATATGGCGGGAGGGCCCAGAATGAGCAGTTCTTC	CATSRDAYGGRAQNEQFF
-	14	TRBV9	TRBJ1-2	TRBD1	TGTGCCAGCAAGAGGGACAGTTCTAACTATGGCTACACCTTC	CASKRDSSNYGYTF
-	15	TRBV23-1	TRBJ2-2	-	TGCGCCACCGACCCGGGAGACAGGGCGGCCGGGGAGCTGTTTTTT	CATDPGDRAAGELFF
-	10	TRBV7-9	TRBJ1-2	-	TGTGCCAGCAGCGCGCAAGAACACACCTTC	CASSAQEHTF
-	15	TRBV9	TRBJ1-2	-	TGTGCCAGCAGCGTAGCTCCGCAGGGCAGTACGGGCTACACCTTC	CASSVAPQGSTGYTF
-	21	TRBV19	TRBJ2-7	TRBD2	TGTGCCAGTAGTATGGGGATTTTTGGACAGCGTACTAGCGGGCCGACCTACGAGCAGTACTTC	CASSMGIFGQRTSGPTYEQYF
-	14	TRBV27	TRBJ2-7	TRBD1	TGTGCCAGCAGTTCCGGACAGGGATTGAGGGAGCAGTACTTC	CASSSGQGLREQYF
-	12	TRBV30	TRBJ2-2	-	TGTGCCTGTCCGGTGGCGGCCGGGGAGCTGTTTTTT	CACPVAAGELFF